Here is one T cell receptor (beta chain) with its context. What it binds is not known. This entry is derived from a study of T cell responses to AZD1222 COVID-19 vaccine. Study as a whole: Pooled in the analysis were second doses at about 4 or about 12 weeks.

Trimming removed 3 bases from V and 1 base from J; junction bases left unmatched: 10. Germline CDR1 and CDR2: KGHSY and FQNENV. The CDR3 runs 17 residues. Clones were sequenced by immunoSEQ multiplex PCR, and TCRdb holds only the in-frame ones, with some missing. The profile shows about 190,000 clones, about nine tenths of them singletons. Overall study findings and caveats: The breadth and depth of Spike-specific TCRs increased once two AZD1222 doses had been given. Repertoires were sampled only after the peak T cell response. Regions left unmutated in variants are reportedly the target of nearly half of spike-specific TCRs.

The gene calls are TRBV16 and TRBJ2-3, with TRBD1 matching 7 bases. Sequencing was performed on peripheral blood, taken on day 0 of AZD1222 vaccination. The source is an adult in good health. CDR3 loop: CASSHGKGGGGTDTQYF. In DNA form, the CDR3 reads TGTGCCAGCAGCCACGGCAAAGGGGGCGGTGGCACAGATACGCAGTATTTT.